Listed here are 24 T cell receptor beta chains from one sample, sequenced in a study of blood T cell repertoires in COVID-19. The table came from immunoSEQ multiplex PCR; TCRdb's copy has only in-frame clones and leaves some out. The repertoire includes some 130,000 clones, roughly 89% of them detected once, and more than 15% sits in the top ten. Sequencing used peripheral blood. These TCRs come from a man aged 50 to 59 with active or convalescent COVID-19.

The rearrangement uses TRBV13 and TRBJ2-1; TRBD2 matches 9 bases. With V trimmed by 1 base and J by 0 bases, 13 bases remained unmatched. The CDR3 length is 20 residues. Germline values: CDR1 PRHDT, CDR2 FYEKMQ (reference sequence). Here the CDR3 reads CASSLVAGLALRSSYNEQFF. CDR3 sequence (DNA): TGTGCCAGCAGCTTAGTTGCGGGACTAGCCCTACGAAGCTCCTACAATGAGCAGTTCTTC.

This clone has a handful of counts. This chain connects TRBV27 to TRBJ1-1, with D unresolved. Germline V gene sequence: CDR1 MNHEY, CDR2 SMNVEV (reference sequence). Trimming removed 2 bases from V and 3 bases from J, with 13 bases in between. The CDR3 length is 15 residues. The CDR3 sequence is CASSLNGQAYTEAFF. DNA of the CDR3: TGTGCCAGCAGTTTAAATGGGCAGGCTTACACTGAAGCTTTCTTT.

The chain uses TRBV5-1 and TRBJ2-7, with TRBD1 matching over 7 bases. Germline trimming cut 0 bases from V and 3 bases from J; bases unmatched to any gene: 6. CDR3 length equals 15 residues. The germline V gene has CDR1 SGHRS and CDR2 YFSETQ. For the CDR3, the DNA is TGCGCCAGCAGCTTGGGGGACAGCCCGTTCTACGAGCAGTACTTC. Translating it yields CASSLGDSPFYEQYF.

The V gene is TRBV4-1, the J gene TRBJ2-7; D possibly corresponds to TRBD1 (7 bases). This CDR3 has 14 amino acids. CDR1 and CDR2 from the germline V gene are MGHRA and YSYEKL. Deletions cut 3 bases from V and 7 bases from J, with 16 bases between. The CDR3 sequence is CASSQEDRAGEQYF. The CDR3 DNA reads as TGCGCCAGCAGCCAGGAAGACAGGGCGGGAGAGCAGTACTTC.

The rearrangement uses TRBV6-5 and TRBJ1-5, with 7 bases fitting TRBD1. Germline CDR1 reads MNHEY; CDR2 reads SVGAGI. This CDR3 spans 15 amino acids. The V segment lost 6 bases and the J segment 7 bases; nucleotides outside the gene matches: 12. The CDR3 DNA is TGTGCCAGCAGAGCCTATGGGACAGCGGAACAGCCCCAGCATTTT. This translates into CASRAYGTAEQPQHF.

V usage is TRBV2 and J usage is TRBJ2-7, with 10 nucleotides matching TRBD1. Trimming took 6 bases from V and 2 from J; bases not matched to a gene: 7. The CDR3 has 15 residues. Germline V gene sequence: CDR1 SNHLY, CDR2 FYNNEI. Written as DNA, the CDR3 is TGTGCCAGCAGGCAAGGACAGGGGGGCCCCTACGAGCAGTACTTC. This sequence encodes CASRQGQGGPYEQYF. Based on the CDR3 plus reference TRBV2 and TRBJ2-7, the full variable domain is EPEVTQTPSHQVTQMGQEVILRCVPISNHLYFYWYRQILGQKVEFLVSFYNNEISEKSEIFDDQFSVERPDGSNFTLKIRSTKLEDSAMYFCASRQGQGGPYEQYFGPGTRLTVT.

Written as DNA, the CDR3 is TGTGCCGCCCAGGCTGGGGGACAGGGGGGGACCCAGTACTTC. Its protein is CAAQAGGQGGTQYF. The genes are TRBV19 and TRBJ2-5, with 11 bases that match TRBD1. CDR3 length: 14 residues. Germline assignment: CDR1 LNHDA and CDR2 SQIVND (reference sequence). V gave up 11 bases and J gave up 7 bases; unmatched junction bases: 12.

V usage is TRBV5-4 and J usage is TRBJ1-1, with D uncertain. V lost 1 base and J 2 bases, leaving 15 bases between the germline ends. The CDR3 sequence is 16 residues long. Germline values: CDR1 SGHNT, CDR2 YYREEE (reference sequence). The CDR3 reads CASSLPQADTNTEAFF. The DNA of the CDR3 is TGTGCCAGCAGCTTGCCCCAGGCCGATACAAACACTGAAGCTTTCTTT.

The count of this clone is one. The V and J genes are TRBV25-1 and TRBJ2-7, with 12 bases aligning to TRBD1. V shed 2 bases, J shed 6 bases, and the junction held 5 bases outside the gene matches. This CDR3 spans 15 amino acids. Germline V gene sequence: CDR1 MGHDK, CDR2 SYGVNS. The CDR3, as DNA: TGTGCCAGCAGTGAACCGGGACAGGGGGCATTCGAGCAGTACTTC. Protein sequence: CASSEPGQGAFEQYF.

V and J are TRBV28 and TRBJ2-4; D is unresolved. Germline CDR1 MDHEN, CDR2 SYDVKM. V was pared by 6 bases and J by 16 bases, with 22 bases between. The CDR3 has 13 residues. The CDR3 protein is CASSHAGSIPLYF. The CDR3 DNA is TGTGCCAGCAGCCACGCCGGGTCGATCCCCCTATACTTC.

The chain couples TRBV7-9 to TRBJ1-1; no clear D gene. The germline V gene encodes CDR1 SEHNR and CDR2 FQNEAQ (reference sequence). There are 13 residues in the CDR3. Trimming stripped 5 bases from V and 5 bases from J, with 12 bases between. CDR3 nucleotide sequence: TGTGCCAGCAGCCCTAGAGTGGATACTGAAGCTTTCTTT. This gives the protein CASSPRVDTEAFF.

This chain joins TRBV4-2 and TRBJ2-2; D is unresolved. CDR3 length equals 16 residues. The germline CDR1 and CDR2 sequences are LGHNA and YNFKEQ. The ends were cut back, 0 bases at V and 4 bases at J, with 12 bases in the middle. The CDR3 nucleotides are TGTGCCAGCAGCCAAGATGCGGCGGATGTCACCGGGGAGCTGTTTTTT. Translating gives CASSQDAADVTGELFF.

This chain links TRBV6-5 with TRBJ1-1, with D perhaps matching TRBD1 (6 bases). CDR1 MNHEY and CDR2 SVGAGI come from the germline V gene. The CDR3 spans 15 residues. V was clipped by 5 bases and J by 1 base, with 14 bases between them. For the CDR3, the DNA is TGTGCCAGCAGTACTCGGACAGAAGGGAACACTGAAGCTTTCTTT. Protein: CASSTRTEGNTEAFF.

J is TRBJ1-1 and V is TRBV27, with TRBD1 matching over 9 bases. The CDR3 contains 16 residues. The trim removed 5 bases at V and 0 bases at J, leaving 7 bases unmatched. The germline CDR1 and CDR2 sequences are MNHEY and SMNVEV (reference sequence). CDR3 bases: TGTGCCAGCAGTCCCCGGACAGGGGTCTTGAACACTGAAGCTTTCTTT. Translated: CASSPRTGVLNTEAFF.

The chain has TRBV5-5 and TRBJ2-2; D not resolved. Deletions cut 1 base from V and 0 bases from J, with 10 bases between. CDR1 SGHKS and CDR2 YYEKEE come from the germline V gene (reference sequence). This CDR3 comprises 16 residues. CDR3 coding DNA: TGTGCCAGCAGCTTGTTTCCGGGTTCGAACACCGGGGAGCTGTTTTTT. This codes for CASSLFPGSNTGELFF.

The chain recombines TRBV14 with TRBJ2-2; no firm D call. Per the germline V gene, CDR1 is SGHDN and CDR2 is FVKESK. Trimming stripped 0 bases from V and 6 bases from J, with 5 bases between. This CDR3 has 13 amino acids. CDR3 nucleotide sequence: TGTGCCAGCAGCCAAGAGTCGTCCGGGGAGCTGTTTTTT. As protein: CASSQESSGELFF.

The chain employs TRBV28 and TRBJ1-5; 9 bases align to TRBD1. The CDR3 is 16 amino acids. The junction had 11 bases not matched to a gene; V was cut back by 8 bases and J by 3 bases. Germline V gives CDR1 MDHEN, CDR2 SYDVKM. The CDR3 reads CASHEPGQGSNQPQHF. The CDR3 DNA reads TGTGCCAGCCACGAACCGGGACAGGGATCCAATCAGCCCCAGCATTTT.

This chain connects TRBV19 to TRBJ2-2; D perhaps matches TRBD1 (6 bases). Germline V lookup: CDR1 LNHDA, CDR2 SQIVND (reference sequence). The V and J ends lost 11 bases and 3 bases respectively, with 13 bases between them. The CDR3 runs to 13 residues. CDR3 bases: TGTGCCCGCAGGGGTTCGGACACCGGGGAGCTGTTTTTT. Encoded protein: CARRGSDTGELFF.

The gene calls are TRBV18 and TRBJ1-4; TRBD1 agrees at 9 bases. V was pared by 2 bases and J by 6 bases, with 1 base of the junction left unmatched. The CDR3 has 14 residues. Germline-derived CDR1 and CDR2 are KGHSH and LQKENI. This CDR3 is CASSPTGGDEKLFF. In DNA, the CDR3 is TGTGCCAGCTCACCAACAGGGGGCGATGAAAAACTGTTTTTT.

V usage is TRBV2 and J usage is TRBJ2-3, with a tentative D call TRBD2 (6 bases). Germline V gene lookup returns CDR1 SNHLY and CDR2 FYNNEI. V was trimmed by 6 bases and J by 2 bases, leaving 12 bases between them. The CDR3 length is 14 residues. CDR3 nucleotide sequence: TGTGCCAGCAGAGCAAGGAGGGTCACAGATACGCAGTATTTT. Its protein is CASRARRVTDTQYF.

This clone appeared once. The chain employs TRBV19 and TRBJ1-5; D is ambiguous. The CDR3 is 15 amino acids. Germline V gene sequence: CDR1 LNHDA, CDR2 SQIVND (reference sequence). Trimming shortened V by 5 bases and J by 0 bases, and 11 bases separated the two germline ends. CDR3 protein: CASSRTPDSNQPQHF. The CDR3 coding sequence is TGTGCCAGTAGTCGTACACCAGATAGCAATCAGCCCCAGCATTTT.

This chain connects TRBV30 to TRBJ1-1; tentatively, D is TRBD1 (6 bases). Germline V gene data show CDR1 as GTSNPN and CDR2 as SVGIG (reference sequence). This CDR3 has 16 amino acids. Trimming removed 1 base at V and 1 base at J, with 16 bases between. CDR3 region: CAWSAYRGAKNTEAFF. The CDR3 DNA is TGTGCCTGGAGTGCATATCGGGGGGCGAAGAACACTGAAGCTTTCTTT. The full variable domain, its missing parts supplied by reference TRBV30 and TRBJ1-1, is SQTIHQWPATLVQPVGSPLSLECTVEGTSNPNLYWYRQAAGRGLQLLFYSVGIGQISSEVPQNLSASRPQDRQFILSSKKLLLSDSGFYLCAWSAYRGAKNTEAFFGQGTRLTVV.

The chain carries TRBV11-3 and TRBJ2-3; D possibly corresponds to TRBD2 (6 bases). The CDR3 extends over 19 amino acids. V was pared by 4 bases and J by 3 bases, with 26 bases between. Looked up from germline, CDR1 is SGHNT and CDR2 is YENEEA. The CDR3 sequence is CASSSARNGGPWGTDTQYF. The CDR3 DNA is TGTGCCAGCAGCTCCGCACGAAACGGGGGACCCTGGGGGACAGATACGCAGTATTTT.

A few counts support this clone. The rearrangement uses TRBV29-1 and TRBJ1-1; the D is unclear. V was trimmed by 7 bases and J by 11 bases, leaving 11 bases between them. The CDR3 sequence is 9 residues long. Germline V lookup: CDR1 SQVTM, CDR2 ANQGSEA. CDR3 bases: TGCAGCGCTGACGACAATGCTTTCTTT. Its protein product is CSADDNAFF.